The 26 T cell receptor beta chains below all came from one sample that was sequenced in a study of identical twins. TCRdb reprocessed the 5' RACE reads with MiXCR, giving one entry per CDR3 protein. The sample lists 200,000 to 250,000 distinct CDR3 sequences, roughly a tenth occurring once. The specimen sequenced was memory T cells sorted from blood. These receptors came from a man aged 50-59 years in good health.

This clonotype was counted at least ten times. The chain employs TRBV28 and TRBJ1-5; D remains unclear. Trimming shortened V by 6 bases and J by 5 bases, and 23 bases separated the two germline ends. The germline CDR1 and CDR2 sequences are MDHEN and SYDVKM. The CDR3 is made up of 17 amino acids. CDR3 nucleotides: TGTGCCAGCAGCCTCCCTAAAAGTATCTTTTATTATCAGCCCCAGCATTTT. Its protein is CASSLPKSIFYYQPQHF.

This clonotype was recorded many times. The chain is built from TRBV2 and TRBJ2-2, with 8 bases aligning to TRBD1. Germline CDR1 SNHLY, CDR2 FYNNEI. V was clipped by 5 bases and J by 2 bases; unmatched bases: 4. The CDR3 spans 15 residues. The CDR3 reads CASSWTGSNTGELFF. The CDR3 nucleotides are TGTGCCAGCAGTTGGACAGGGAGTAACACCGGGGAGCTGTTTTTT. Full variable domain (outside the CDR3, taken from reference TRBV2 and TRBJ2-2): EPEVTQTPSHQVTQMGQEVILRCVPISNHLYFYWYRQILGQKVEFLVSFYNNEISEKSEIFDDQFSVERPDGSNFTLKIRSTKLEDSAMYFCASSWTGSNTGELFFGEGSRLTVL.

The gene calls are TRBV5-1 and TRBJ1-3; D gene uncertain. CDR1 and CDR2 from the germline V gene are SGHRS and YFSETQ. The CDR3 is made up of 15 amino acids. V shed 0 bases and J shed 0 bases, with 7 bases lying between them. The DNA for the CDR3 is TGCGCCAGCAGCTTGGATACCAACTCTGGAAACACCATATATTTT. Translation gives CASSLDTNSGNTIYF.

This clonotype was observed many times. DNA for the CDR3: TGTGCCTGGAGTCCCCGGACTATTTCCCAGGGTGCTTTCTTT. It yields the protein CAWSPRTISQGAFF. This sequence joins TRBV30 and TRBJ1-1; TRBD1 is a possible D gene (5 bases). The V gene's germline CDR1 is GTSNPN and CDR2 SVGIG (reference sequence). The CDR3 spans 14 residues. V was cut by 2 bases and J by 11 bases, with 21 bases left in between.

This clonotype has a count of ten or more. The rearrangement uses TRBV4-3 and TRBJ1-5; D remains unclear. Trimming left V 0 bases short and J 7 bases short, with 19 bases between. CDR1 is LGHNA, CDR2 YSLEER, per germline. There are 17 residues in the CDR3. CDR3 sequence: CASSQDDRRERGQPQHF. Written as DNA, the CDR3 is TGCGCCAGCAGCCAAGATGATAGAAGGGAGCGTGGACAGCCCCAGCATTTT.

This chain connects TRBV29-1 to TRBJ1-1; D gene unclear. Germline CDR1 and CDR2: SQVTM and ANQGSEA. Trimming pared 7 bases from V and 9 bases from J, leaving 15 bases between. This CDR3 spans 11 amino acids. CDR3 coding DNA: TGCAGCGCCATCGGTGAGAGAAAAGCTTTCTTT. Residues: CSAIGERKAFF.

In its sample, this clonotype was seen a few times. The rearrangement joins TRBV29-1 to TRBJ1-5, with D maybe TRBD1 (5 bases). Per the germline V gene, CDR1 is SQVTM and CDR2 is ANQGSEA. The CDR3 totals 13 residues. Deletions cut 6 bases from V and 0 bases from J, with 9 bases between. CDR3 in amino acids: CSVGENSNQPQHF. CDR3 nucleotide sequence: TGCAGCGTAGGGGAGAATAGCAATCAGCCCCAGCATTTT.

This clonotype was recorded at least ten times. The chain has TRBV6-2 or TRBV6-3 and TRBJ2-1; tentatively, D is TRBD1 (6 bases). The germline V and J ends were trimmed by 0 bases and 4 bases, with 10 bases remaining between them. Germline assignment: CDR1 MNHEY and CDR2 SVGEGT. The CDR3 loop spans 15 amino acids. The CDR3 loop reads CASSYSGAPYNEQFF. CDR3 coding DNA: TGTGCCAGCAGTTACTCGGGGGCCCCTTACAATGAGCAGTTCTTC.

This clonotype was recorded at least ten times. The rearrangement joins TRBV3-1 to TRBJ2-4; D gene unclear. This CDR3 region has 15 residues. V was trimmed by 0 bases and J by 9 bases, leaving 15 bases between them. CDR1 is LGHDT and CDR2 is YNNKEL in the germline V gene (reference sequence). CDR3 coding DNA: TGTGCCAGCAGCCAAGAGCCTAAAGTCGATACCATTCAGTACTTC. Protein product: CASSQEPKVDTIQYF.

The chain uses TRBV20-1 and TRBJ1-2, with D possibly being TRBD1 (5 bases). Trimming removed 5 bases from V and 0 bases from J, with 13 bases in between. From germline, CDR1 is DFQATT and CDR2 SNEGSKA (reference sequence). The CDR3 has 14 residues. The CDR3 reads CSAVKQGANYGYTF. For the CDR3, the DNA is TGCAGTGCTGTCAAGCAGGGAGCTAACTATGGCTACACCTTC.

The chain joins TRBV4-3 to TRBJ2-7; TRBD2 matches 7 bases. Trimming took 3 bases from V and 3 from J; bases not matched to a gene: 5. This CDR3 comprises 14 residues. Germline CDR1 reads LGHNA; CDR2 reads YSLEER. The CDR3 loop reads CASSHGTTDYEQYF. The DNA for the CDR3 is TGCGCCAGCAGCCATGGGACTACCGACTACGAGCAGTACTTC.

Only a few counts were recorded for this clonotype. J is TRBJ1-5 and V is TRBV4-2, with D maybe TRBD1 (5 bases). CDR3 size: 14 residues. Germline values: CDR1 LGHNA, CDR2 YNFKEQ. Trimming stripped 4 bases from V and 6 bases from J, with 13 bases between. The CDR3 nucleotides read TGTGCCAGCAGCCCCGGCCAGGGTAGTCAGCCCCAGCATTTT. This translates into CASSPGQGSQPQHF.

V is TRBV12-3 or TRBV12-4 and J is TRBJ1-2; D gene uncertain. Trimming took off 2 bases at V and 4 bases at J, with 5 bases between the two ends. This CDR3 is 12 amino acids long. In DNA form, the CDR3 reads TGTGCCAGCAGTTTAAACCTCTATGGCTACACCTTC. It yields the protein CASSLNLYGYTF.

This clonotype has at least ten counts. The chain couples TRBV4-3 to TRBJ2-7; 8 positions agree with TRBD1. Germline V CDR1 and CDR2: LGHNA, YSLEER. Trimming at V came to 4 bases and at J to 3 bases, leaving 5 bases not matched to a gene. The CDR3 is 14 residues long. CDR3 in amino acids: CASSPGTGYYEQYF. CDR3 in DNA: TGCGCCAGCAGCCCCGGGACAGGCTACTACGAGCAGTACTTC.

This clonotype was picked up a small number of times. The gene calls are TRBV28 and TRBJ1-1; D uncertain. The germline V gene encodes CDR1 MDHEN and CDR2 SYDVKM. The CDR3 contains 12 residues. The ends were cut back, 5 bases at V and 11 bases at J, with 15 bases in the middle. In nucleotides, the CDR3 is TGTGCCAGCAGTCCACGACACCTAAGGGCTTTCTTT. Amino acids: CASSPRHLRAFF.

The CDR3 spells CSARAPQETQYF. The CDR3 DNA follows: TGCAGTGCTAGAGCCCCCCAAGAGACCCAGTACTTC. The rearrangement uses TRBV20-1 and TRBJ2-5; D is uncertain. The germline CDR1 and CDR2 sequences are DFQATT and SNEGSKA (reference sequence). V gave up 1 base and J gave up 1 base, with 4 bases separating them. This CDR3 is 12 amino acids long.

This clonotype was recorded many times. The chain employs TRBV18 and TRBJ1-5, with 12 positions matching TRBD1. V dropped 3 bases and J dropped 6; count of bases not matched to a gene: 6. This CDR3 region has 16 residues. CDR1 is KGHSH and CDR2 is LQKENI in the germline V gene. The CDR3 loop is CASSPRDRGQGQPQHF. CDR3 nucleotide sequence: TGTGCCAGCTCACCTCGGGACAGGGGGCAGGGTCAGCCCCAGCATTTT.

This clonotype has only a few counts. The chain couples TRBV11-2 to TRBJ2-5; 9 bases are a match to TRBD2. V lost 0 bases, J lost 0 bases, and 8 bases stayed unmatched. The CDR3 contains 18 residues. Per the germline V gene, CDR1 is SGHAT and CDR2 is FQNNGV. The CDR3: CASSLDWVTSGYQETQYF. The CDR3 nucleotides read TGTGCCAGCAGCTTAGACTGGGTGACTAGCGGATACCAAGAGACCCAGTACTTC.

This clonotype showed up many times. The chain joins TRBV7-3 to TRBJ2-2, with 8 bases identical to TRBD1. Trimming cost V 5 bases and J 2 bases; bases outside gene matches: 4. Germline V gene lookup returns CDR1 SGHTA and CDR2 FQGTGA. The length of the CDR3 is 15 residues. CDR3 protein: CASSIGQGNTGELFF. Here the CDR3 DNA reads TGTGCCAGCAGCATAGGACAGGGAAACACCGGGGAGCTGTTTTTT.

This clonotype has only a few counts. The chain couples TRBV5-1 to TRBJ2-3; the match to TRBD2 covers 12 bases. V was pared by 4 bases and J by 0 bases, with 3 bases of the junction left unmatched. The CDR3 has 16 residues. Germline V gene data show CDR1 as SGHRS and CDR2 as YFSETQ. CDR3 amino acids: CASSTSGGTSTDTQYF. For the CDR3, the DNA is TGCGCCAGCAGCACTAGCGGGGGGACTAGCACAGATACGCAGTATTTT. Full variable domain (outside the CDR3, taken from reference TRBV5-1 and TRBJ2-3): KAGVTQTPRYLIKTRGQQVTLSCSPISGHRSVSWYQQTPGQGLQFLFEYFSETQRNKGNFPGRFSGRQFSNSRSEMNVSTLELGDSALYLCASSTSGGTSTDTQYFGPGTRLTVL.

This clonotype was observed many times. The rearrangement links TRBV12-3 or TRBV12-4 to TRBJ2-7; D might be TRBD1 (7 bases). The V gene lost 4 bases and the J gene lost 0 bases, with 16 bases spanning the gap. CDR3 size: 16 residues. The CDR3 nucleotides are TGTGCCAGCAGTTCCACCAGGGGGGAGGCCTCCTACGAGCAGTACTTC. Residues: CASSSTRGEASYEQYF.

The DNA for the CDR3 is TGCAGCGTTGAAGGTCGGGTCGGAGGACAGGGACTCTCCACAGATACGCAGTATTTT. It is translated as CSVEGRVGGQGLSTDTQYF. This sequence joins TRBV29-1 and TRBJ2-3, with 8 bases identical to TRBD1. The germline gives CDR1 SQVTM, CDR2 ANQGSEA. This CDR3 comprises 19 residues. The V and J ends lost 1 base and 2 bases, in that order; junction bases with no gene match: 17.

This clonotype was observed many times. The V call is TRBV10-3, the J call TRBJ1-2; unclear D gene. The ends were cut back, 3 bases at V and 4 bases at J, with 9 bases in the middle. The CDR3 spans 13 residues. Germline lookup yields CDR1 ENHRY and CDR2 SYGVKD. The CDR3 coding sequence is TGTGCCATCAGTGAAGAACATACCTATGGCTACACCTTC. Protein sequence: CAISEEHTYGYTF.

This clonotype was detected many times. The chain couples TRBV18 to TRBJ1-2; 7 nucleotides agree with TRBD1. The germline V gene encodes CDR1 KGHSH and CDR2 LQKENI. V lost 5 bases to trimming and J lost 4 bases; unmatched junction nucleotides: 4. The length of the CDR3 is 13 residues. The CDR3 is CASSAQGSYGYTF. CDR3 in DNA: TGTGCCAGCTCAGCACAGGGGTCCTATGGCTACACCTTC.

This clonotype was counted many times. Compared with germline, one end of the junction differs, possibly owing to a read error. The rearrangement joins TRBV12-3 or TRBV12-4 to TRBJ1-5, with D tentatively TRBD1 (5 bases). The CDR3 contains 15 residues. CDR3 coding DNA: TGTGCCAGCAGTATAGCGGGGGTCAACAATCAGCCCCAGCATTTT. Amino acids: CASSIAGVNNQPQHF.

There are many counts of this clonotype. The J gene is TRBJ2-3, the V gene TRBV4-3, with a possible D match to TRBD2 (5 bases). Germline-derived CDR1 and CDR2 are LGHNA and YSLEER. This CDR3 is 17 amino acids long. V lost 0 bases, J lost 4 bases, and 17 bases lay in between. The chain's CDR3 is CASSQDGGTRGSDTQYF. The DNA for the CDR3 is TGCGCCAGCAGCCAAGATGGCGGCACACGGGGATCAGATACGCAGTATTTT.